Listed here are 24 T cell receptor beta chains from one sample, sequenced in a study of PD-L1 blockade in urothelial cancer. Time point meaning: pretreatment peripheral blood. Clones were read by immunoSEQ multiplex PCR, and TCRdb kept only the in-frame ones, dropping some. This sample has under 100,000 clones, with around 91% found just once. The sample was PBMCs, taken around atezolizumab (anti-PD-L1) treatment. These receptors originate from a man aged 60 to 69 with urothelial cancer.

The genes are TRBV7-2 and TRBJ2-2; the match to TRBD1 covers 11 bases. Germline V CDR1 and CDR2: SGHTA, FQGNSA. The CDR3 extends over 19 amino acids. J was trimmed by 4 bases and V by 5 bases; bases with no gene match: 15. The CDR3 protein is CASSGPGTGGGAVTGELFF. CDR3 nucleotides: TGTGCCAGCAGCGGTCCCGGGACAGGGGGGGGAGCGGTCACCGGGGAGCTGTTTTTT.

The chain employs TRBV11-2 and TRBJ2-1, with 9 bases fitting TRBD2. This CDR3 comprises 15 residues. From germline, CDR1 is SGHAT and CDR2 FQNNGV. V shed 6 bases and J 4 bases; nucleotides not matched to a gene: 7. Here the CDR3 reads CASRSLAGRYNEQFF. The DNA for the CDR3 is TGTGCCAGCAGATCGCTAGCGGGGCGATACAATGAGCAGTTCTTC.

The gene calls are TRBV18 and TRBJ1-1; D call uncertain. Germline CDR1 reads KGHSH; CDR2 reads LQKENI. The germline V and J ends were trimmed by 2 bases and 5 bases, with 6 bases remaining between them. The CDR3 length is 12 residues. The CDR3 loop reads CASSPGRTEAFF. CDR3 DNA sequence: TGTGCCAGCTCACCAGGGAGGACTGAAGCTTTCTTT.

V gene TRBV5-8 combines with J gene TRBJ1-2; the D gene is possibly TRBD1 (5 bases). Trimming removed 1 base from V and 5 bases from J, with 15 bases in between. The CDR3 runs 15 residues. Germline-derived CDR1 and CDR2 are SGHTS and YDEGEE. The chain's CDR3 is CASSLRRGSGYGYTF. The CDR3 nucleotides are TGTGCCAGCAGCTTGCGTCGGGGGTCTGGGTATGGCTACACCTTC.

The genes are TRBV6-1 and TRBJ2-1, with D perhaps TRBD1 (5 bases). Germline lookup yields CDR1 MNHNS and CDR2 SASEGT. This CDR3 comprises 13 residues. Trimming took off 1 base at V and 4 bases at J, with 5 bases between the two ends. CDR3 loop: CASSEEGYNEQFF. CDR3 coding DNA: TGTGCCAGCAGTGAAGAGGGGTACAATGAGCAGTTCTTC.

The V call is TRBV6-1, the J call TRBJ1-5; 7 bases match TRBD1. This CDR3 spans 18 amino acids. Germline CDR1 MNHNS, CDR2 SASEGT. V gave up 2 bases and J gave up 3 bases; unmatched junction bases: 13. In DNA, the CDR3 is TGTGCCAGCAGTGAACGTTTTGGCGGGACAGTACTCAATCAGCCCCAGCATTTT. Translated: CASSERFGGTVLNQPQHF.

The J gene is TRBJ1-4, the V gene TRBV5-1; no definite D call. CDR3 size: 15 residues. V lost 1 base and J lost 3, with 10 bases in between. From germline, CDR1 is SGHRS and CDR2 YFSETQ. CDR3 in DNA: TGCGCCAGCAGCTTGTTCGGGGAATCTAATGAAAAACTGTTTTTT. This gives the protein CASSLFGESNEKLFF.

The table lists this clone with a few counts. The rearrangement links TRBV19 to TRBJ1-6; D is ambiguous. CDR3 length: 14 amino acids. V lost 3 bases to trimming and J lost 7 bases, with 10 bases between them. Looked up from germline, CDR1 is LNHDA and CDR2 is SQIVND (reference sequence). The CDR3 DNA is TGTGCCAGTAGTATCGGGGTGCAGAATTCACCCCTCCACTTT. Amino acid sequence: CASSIGVQNSPLHF.

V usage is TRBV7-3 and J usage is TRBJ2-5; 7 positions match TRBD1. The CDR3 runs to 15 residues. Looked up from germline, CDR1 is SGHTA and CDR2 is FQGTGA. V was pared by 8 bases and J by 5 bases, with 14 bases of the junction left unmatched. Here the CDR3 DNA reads TGTGCCAGCGCCTGGGGGCAGGGGGTAGTTGAGACCCAGTACTTC. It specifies CASAWGQGVVETQYF.

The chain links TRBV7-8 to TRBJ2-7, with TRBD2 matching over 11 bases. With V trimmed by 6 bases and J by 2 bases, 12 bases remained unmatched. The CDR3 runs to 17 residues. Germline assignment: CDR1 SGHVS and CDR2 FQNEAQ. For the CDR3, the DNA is TGTGCCAGCAGTTCTCCGCAGGGGGGACTAGCGGCCTACGAGCAGTACTTC. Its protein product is CASSSPQGGLAAYEQYF. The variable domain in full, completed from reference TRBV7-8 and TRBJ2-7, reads GAGVSQSPRYKVAKRGQDVALRCDPISGHVSLFWYQQALGQGPEFLTYFQNEAQLDKSGLPSDRFFAERPEGSVSTLKIQRTQQEDSAVYLCASSSPQGGLAAYEQYFGPGTRLTVT.

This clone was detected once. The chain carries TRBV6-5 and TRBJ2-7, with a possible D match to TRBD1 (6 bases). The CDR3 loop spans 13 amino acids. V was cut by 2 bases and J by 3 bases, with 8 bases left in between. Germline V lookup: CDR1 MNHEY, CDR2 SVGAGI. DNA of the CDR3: TGTGCCAGCAGTTACCAACAGGGCTACGAGCAGTACTTC. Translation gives CASSYQQGYEQYF.

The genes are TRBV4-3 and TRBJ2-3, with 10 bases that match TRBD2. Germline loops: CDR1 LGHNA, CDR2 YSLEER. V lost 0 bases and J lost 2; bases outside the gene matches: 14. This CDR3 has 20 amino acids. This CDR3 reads CASSQDLTSGASTFTDTQYF. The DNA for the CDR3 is TGCGCCAGCAGCCAAGATCTTACTAGCGGGGCCTCAACCTTCACAGATACGCAGTATTTT.

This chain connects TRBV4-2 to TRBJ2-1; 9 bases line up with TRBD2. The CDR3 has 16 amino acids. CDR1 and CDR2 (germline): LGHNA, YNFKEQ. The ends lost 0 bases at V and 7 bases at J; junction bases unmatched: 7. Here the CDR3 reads CASSQDLAGGFNEQFF. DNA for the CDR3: TGTGCCAGCAGCCAAGATCTCGCGGGGGGGTTTAATGAGCAGTTCTTC.

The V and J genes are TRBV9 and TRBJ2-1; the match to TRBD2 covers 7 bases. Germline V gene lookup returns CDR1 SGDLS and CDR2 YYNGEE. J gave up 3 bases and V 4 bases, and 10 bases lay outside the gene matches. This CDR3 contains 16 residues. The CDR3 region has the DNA TGTGCCAGCAGCCCACGCGGGGGTAAGGACTACAATGAGCAGTTCTTC. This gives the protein CASSPRGGKDYNEQFF.

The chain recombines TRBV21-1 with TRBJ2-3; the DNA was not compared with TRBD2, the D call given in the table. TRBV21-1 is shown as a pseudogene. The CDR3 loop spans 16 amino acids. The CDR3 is CATSPLSGRAADTQYF. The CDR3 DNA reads TGTGCCACCTCCCCCCTAAGCGGGAGGGCTGCGGATACGCAGTATTTT.

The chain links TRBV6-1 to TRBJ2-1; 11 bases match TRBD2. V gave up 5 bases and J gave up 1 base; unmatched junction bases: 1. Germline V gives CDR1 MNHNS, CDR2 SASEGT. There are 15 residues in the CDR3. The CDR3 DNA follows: TGTGCCAGCAGTTCTAGCGGGGGGTCCTACAATGAGCAGTTCTTC. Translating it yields CASSSSGGSYNEQFF.

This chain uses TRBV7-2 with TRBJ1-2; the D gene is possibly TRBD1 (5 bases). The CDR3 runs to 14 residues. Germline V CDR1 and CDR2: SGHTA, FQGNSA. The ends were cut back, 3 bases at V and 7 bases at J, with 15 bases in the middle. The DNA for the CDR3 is TGTGCCAGCAGCTTCGACCGAGATAGGGGTGGCTACACCTTC. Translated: CASSFDRDRGGYTF.

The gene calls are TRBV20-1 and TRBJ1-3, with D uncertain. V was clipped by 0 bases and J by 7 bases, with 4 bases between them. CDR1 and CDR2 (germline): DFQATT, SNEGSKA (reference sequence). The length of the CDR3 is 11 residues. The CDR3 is CSARERNTIYF. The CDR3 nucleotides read TGCAGTGCTAGAGAACGGAACACCATATATTTT.

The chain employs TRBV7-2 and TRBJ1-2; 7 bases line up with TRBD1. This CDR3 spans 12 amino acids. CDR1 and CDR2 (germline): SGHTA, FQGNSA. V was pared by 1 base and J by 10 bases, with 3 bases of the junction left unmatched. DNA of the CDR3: TGTGCCAGCAGCTTAGTCGACAGGGCCTACACCTTC. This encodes CASSLVDRAYTF.

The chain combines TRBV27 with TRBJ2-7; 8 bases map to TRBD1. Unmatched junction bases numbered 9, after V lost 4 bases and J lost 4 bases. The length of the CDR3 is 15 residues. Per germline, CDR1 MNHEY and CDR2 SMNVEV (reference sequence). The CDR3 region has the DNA TGTGCCAGCAGTTCTACCAGACAGGGGTTTTACGAGCAGTACTTC. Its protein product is CASSSTRQGFYEQYF.

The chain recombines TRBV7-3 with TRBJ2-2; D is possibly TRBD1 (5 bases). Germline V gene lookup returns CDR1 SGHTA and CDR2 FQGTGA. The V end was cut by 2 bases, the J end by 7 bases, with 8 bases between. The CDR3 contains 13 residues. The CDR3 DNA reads TGTGCCAGCAGCTTACCAGGGCACGGGGAGCTGTTTTTT. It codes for CASSLPGHGELFF.

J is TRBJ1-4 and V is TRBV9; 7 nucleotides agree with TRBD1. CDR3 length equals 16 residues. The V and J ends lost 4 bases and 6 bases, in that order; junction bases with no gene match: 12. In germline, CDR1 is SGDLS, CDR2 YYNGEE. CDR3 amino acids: CASSLSGTQGDEKLFF. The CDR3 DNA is TGTGCCAGCAGCCTCTCCGGGACGCAGGGGGATGAAAAACTGTTTTTT. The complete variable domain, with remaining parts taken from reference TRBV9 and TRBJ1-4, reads DSGVTQTPKHLITATGQRVTLRCSPRSGDLSVYWYQQSLDQGLQFLIQYYNGEERAKGNILERFSAQQFPDLHSELNLSSLELGDSALYFCASSLSGTQGDEKLFFGSGTQLSVL.

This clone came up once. The CDR3 here is CASSIDRRRKYF. The DNA for the CDR3 is TGTGCCAGTAGTATAGATAGGCGGCGCAAGTACTTC. The V and J genes are TRBV19 and TRBJ2-4, with D unclear. This CDR3 is 12 amino acids long. The V end lost 0 bases, the J end lost 14 bases, and 11 bases lay between the germline ends. Looked up from germline, CDR1 is LNHDA and CDR2 is SQIVND (reference sequence).

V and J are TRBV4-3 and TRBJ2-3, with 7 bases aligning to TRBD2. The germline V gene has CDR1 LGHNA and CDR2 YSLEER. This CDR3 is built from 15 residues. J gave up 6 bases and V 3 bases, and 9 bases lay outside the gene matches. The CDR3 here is CASSQITDGRDTQYF. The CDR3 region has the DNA TGCGCCAGCAGCCAGATCACCGACGGGAGGGATACGCAGTATTTT.